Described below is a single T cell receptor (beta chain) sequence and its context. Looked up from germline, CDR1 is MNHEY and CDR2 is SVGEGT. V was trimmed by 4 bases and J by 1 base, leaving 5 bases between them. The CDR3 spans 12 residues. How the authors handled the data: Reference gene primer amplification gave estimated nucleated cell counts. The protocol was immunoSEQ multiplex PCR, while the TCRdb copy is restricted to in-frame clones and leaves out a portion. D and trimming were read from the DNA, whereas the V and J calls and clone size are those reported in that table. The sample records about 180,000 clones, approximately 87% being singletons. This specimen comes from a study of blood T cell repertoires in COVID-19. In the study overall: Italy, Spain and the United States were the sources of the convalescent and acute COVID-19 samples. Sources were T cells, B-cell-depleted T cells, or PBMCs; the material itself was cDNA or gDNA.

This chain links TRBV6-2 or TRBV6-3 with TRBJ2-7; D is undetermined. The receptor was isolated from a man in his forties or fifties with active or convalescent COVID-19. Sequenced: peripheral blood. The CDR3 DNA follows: TGTGCCAGCAGTTTCGGGTCCTACGAGCAGTACTTC. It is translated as CASSFGSYEQYF.